The 10 T cell receptor beta chains below all came from one sample that was sequenced in a study of cytomegalovirus exposure and HLA in healthy donors. Amplification used 60 Vbeta primers and 13 Jbeta primers. Assay: immunoSEQ multiplex PCR; the TCRdb copy retains only in-frame clones and omits some. The sample includes tens of thousands of clones, 60% to 80% seen only once; the top ten take 2% to 2.5%. Sequencing was performed on PBMCs. The receptors shown here come from a man aged 35 to 55 in good health and CMV-seronegative.

V gene TRBV29-1 combines with J gene TRBJ1-2; TRBD1 matches 9 bases. The V segment lost 7 bases and the J segment 6 bases; nucleotides outside the gene matches: 12. Germline values: CDR1 SQVTM, CDR2 ANQGSEA. The CDR3 loop spans 14 amino acids. The CDR3 coding sequence is TGCAGCGCCGGGAGGGACAGGGAGAAGGATGGCTACACCTTC. Translated, it gives CSAGRDREKDGYTF.

This clone was counted only a few times. The rearrangement links TRBV6-5 to TRBJ2-5, with TRBD1 matching 9 bases. Near its end, the DNA agrees better with TRBJ2-7, so the J call may be wrong. The CDR3 is 15 residues long. Germline assignment: CDR1 MNHEY and CDR2 SVGAGI. The CDR3 protein is CASSSPGTGTYEQYF. Here the CDR3 DNA reads TGTGCCAGCAGTTCCCCCGGGACAGGGACCTACGAGCAGTACTTC.

The V and J genes are TRBV13 and TRBJ2-7, with 9 bases identical to TRBD1. Germline V gives CDR1 PRHDT, CDR2 FYEKMQ (reference sequence). The junction had 6 bases not matched to a gene; V was cut back by 5 bases and J by 1 base. This CDR3 region has 15 residues. The CDR3 region is CASSTTGQGSYEQYF. CDR3 DNA sequence: TGTGCCAGCAGCACCACCGGACAGGGGTCCTACGAGCAGTACTTC. The full variable domain, with the rest looked up from reference TRBV13 and TRBJ2-7, is AAGVIQSPRHLIKEKRETATLKCYPIPRHDTVYWYQQGPGQDPQFLISFYEKMQSDKGSIPDRFSAQQFSDYHSELNMSSLELGDSALYFCASSTTGQGSYEQYFGPGTRLTVT.

The DNA for the CDR3 is TGCGCCAGCAGCCCACCCACCCCCGGGCTAGCGGGTAATGAGCAGTTCTTC. Translating it yields CASSPPTPGLAGNEQFF. The chain couples TRBV4-1 to TRBJ2-1; 8 bases are a match to TRBD2. CDR1 and CDR2 (germline): MGHRA, YSYEKL. V was clipped by 4 bases and J by 7 bases; unmatched bases: 15. CDR3 size: 17 residues.

This clone turned up a few times. The V call is TRBV9, the J call TRBJ1-1, with unresolved D. Germline loops: CDR1 SGDLS, CDR2 YYNGEE. Trimming took off 4 bases at V and 1 base at J, with 11 bases between the two ends. The CDR3 runs 14 residues. The CDR3 loop reads CASSLGSQNTEAFF. CDR3 in DNA: TGTGCCAGCAGCCTGGGGAGCCAGAACACTGAAGCTTTCTTT.

The chain has TRBV6-5 and TRBJ1-1; possibly TRBD1 for D (6 bases). Germline CDR1 is MNHEY and CDR2 is SVGAGI. The CDR3 is 12 residues long. The germline V and J ends were trimmed by 5 bases and 11 bases, with 15 bases remaining between them. CDR3 DNA: TGTGCCAGCAGTGACGGGACACGTGGGGCTTTCTTT. Protein sequence: CASSDGTRGAFF.

The chain joins TRBV9 to TRBJ2-7; D is perhaps TRBD1 (6 bases). V dropped 0 bases and J dropped 5 bases, with 9 bases sitting between them. Germline assignment: CDR1 SGDLS and CDR2 YYNGEE. The CDR3 covers 13 residues. The CDR3 DNA reads TGTGCCAGCAGCGTAGAACAGGGTGACGAGCAGTACTTC. Translating it yields CASSVEQGDEQYF.

The chain is built from TRBV29-1 and TRBJ1-1; D might be TRBD1 (6 bases). V was pared by 2 bases and J by 1 base, with 14 bases between. The CDR3 sequence is 15 residues long. Germline V gives CDR1 SQVTM, CDR2 ANQGSEA. The CDR3 loop reads CSVEFGLTGNTEAFF. The DNA of the CDR3 is TGCAGCGTTGAATTTGGGTTGACAGGGAACACTGAAGCTTTCTTT. Based on the CDR3 plus reference TRBV29-1 and TRBJ1-1, the full variable domain is SAVISQKPSRDICQRGTSLTIQCQVDSQVTMMFWYRQQPGQSLTLIATANQGSEATYESGFVIDKFPISRPNLTFSTLTVSNMSPEDSSIYLCSVEFGLTGNTEAFFGQGTRLTVV.

This clone has only one observation. The gene calls are TRBV2 and TRBJ1-1; no reliable D call. Trimming pared 6 bases from V and 1 base from J, leaving 15 bases between. Germline V lookup: CDR1 SNHLY, CDR2 FYNNEI. The CDR3 consists of 15 residues. CDR3 in amino acids: CASRLTTDGNTEAFF. The CDR3 DNA sequence: TGTGCCAGCAGACTAACTACCGACGGGAACACTGAAGCTTTCTTT.

The genes are TRBV5-6 and TRBJ2-2; D is undetermined. The V end was cut by 0 bases, the J end by 0 bases, with 9 bases between. CDR1 and CDR2 from the germline V gene are SGHDT and YYEEEE. CDR3 length: 16 residues. DNA for the CDR3: TGTGCCAGCAGCTTGGCCATCTCAGCGAACACCGGGGAGCTGTTTTTT. The encoded protein is CASSLAISANTGELFF.